This passage covers 18 T cell receptor beta chains from one sample sequenced in a study of cytomegalovirus exposure and HLA in healthy donors. The PCR was carried out with 60 Vbeta primers and 13 Jbeta primers. The repertoire was sequenced with immunoSEQ multiplex PCR; TCRdb's copy has only in-frame clones and lacks some. The data contain about 91,000 clones, more than 55% of them singletons. Sample: PBMCs. These receptor sequences come from a human donor in good health.

This clone was seen at least ten times. The chain has TRBV6-4 and TRBJ1-1; 7 positions agree with TRBD1. The V gene end was trimmed by 7 bases and the J gene end by 4 bases; junction bases not matched to a gene: 12. The CDR3 is 15 residues long. CDR1 and CDR2 (germline): MRHNA, SNTAGT. For the CDR3, the DNA is TGTGCCAGCAAGAAAGGCGACGGGACAGCCACTGAAGCTTTCTTT. It is translated as CASKKGDGTATEAFF.

This clone is a singleton in its sample. The gene calls are TRBV19 and TRBJ1-2, with 9 bases identical to TRBD1. Germline V lookup: CDR1 LNHDA, CDR2 SQIVND (reference sequence). The CDR3 loop spans 14 amino acids. The ends lost 3 bases at V and 5 bases at J; junction bases unmatched: 4. CDR3 in amino acids: CASSIPDRGYGYTF. DNA of the CDR3: TGTGCCAGTAGTATCCCTGACAGGGGGTATGGCTACACCTTC.

V usage is TRBV12-5 and J usage is TRBJ1-2; 9 nucleotides agree with TRBD1. Looked up from germline, CDR1 is LGHNT and CDR2 is FRNRAP. The V gene end was trimmed by 6 bases and the J gene end by 5 bases; junction bases not matched to a gene: 10. The CDR3 extends over 15 amino acids. CDR3 region: CASGYTGGKGYGYTF. CDR3 in DNA: TGTGCTAGTGGCTACACAGGGGGCAAGGGTTATGGCTACACCTTC.

This clone was observed a few times. This rearrangement joins TRBV18 to TRBJ2-5, with a possible D match to TRBD2 (5 bases). With 5 bases removed from V and 1 base from J, the gap between germline ends came to 8 bases. Germline CDR1 reads KGHSH; CDR2 reads LQKENI. The CDR3 extends over 13 amino acids. The CDR3 sequence is CASSEGSQETQYF. The CDR3 bases are TGTGCCAGCTCAGAGGGATCCCAAGAGACCCAGTACTTC.

A few counts support this clone. This chain uses TRBV7-2 with TRBJ2-6, with 11 nucleotides matching TRBD1. This CDR3 comprises 17 residues. CDR1 and CDR2 (germline): SGHTA, FQGNSA. The junction had 1 base not matched to a gene; V was cut back by 1 base and J by 2 bases. CDR3 coding DNA: TGTGCCAGCAGCTTAGGGGGACAGGGGGCTGGGGCCAACGTCCTGACTTTC. This translates into CASSLGGQGAGANVLTF.

Only a few counts were recorded for this clone. V is TRBV6-6 and J is TRBJ2-7, with D possibly TRBD1 on 5 matching bases. Deletions cut 9 bases from V and 2 bases from J, with 14 bases between. CDR1 MNHNY and CDR2 SVGAGI come from the germline V gene (reference sequence). This CDR3 spans 13 amino acids. As DNA, the CDR3 is TGTGCCAGTCGTGTAGGGGCACCCTACGAGCAGTACTTC. This encodes CASRVGAPYEQYF.

This sequence joins TRBV7-6 and TRBJ2-7; 8 nucleotides agree with TRBD1. The CDR3 spans 13 residues. V trimming: 5 bases; J trimming: 7 bases; junction bases outside the gene matches: 7. Per germline, CDR1 SGHVS and CDR2 FNYEAQ. CDR3 amino acids: CASSRTGREEQYF. CDR3 sequence (DNA): TGTGCCAGCAGCAGGACAGGGCGAGAGGAGCAGTACTTC.

V is TRBV7-3 and J is TRBJ2-2; D remains ambiguous. The germline V gene has CDR1 SGHTA and CDR2 FQGTGA. The CDR3 extends over 15 amino acids. V lost 0 bases to trimming and J lost 6 bases, with 11 bases between them. The CDR3 loop is CASSLTSSSAGELFF. Written as DNA, the CDR3 is TGTGCCAGCAGCTTAACTAGCAGTTCGGCCGGGGAGCTGTTTTTT.

The chain has TRBV5-6 and TRBJ1-5; D gene uncertain. The CDR3 runs 14 residues. V shed 0 bases and J shed 0 bases, with 4 bases lying between them. The germline CDR1 and CDR2 sequences are SGHDT and YYEEEE. This chain's CDR3 is CASSLAVSNQPQHF. CDR3 bases: TGTGCCAGCAGCTTGGCAGTTAGCAATCAGCCCCAGCATTTT.

CDR3 amino acids: CASSLLSNAEAFF. CDR3 in DNA: TGTGCCAGCAGCCTCCTGAGTAACGCTGAAGCTTTCTTT. The rearrangement joins TRBV7-2 to TRBJ1-1; no clear D gene. The CDR3 sequence is 13 residues long. Looked up from germline, CDR1 is SGHTA and CDR2 is FQGNSA. The V end lost 5 bases, the J end lost 6 bases, and 13 bases lay between the germline ends.

As DNA, the CDR3 is TGTGCCTGGAGTGTTAACAGGTTGACTGAAGCTTTCTTT. Its protein product is CAWSVNRLTEAFF. The chain recombines TRBV30 with TRBJ1-1, with D tentatively TRBD1 (5 bases). This CDR3 contains 13 residues. Per the germline V gene, CDR1 is GTSNPN and CDR2 is SVGIG (reference sequence). V gave up 0 bases and J gave up 5 bases, with 10 bases separating them.

V is TRBV11-3 and J is TRBJ2-5, with 11 positions matching TRBD2. V lost 5 bases and J lost 5; bases outside the gene matches: 10. Germline V gives CDR1 SGHNT, CDR2 YENEEA. There are 16 residues in the CDR3. The CDR3 DNA is TGTGCCAGCAGCCCTCTAGCGGGGGGAGTCGGCGAGACCCAGTACTTC. It encodes CASSPLAGGVGETQYF.

V usage is TRBV18 and J usage is TRBJ2-1, with 11 bases fitting TRBD2. The V and J ends lost 2 bases and 6 bases, in that order; junction bases with no gene match: 3. The germline gives CDR1 KGHSH, CDR2 LQKENI. This CDR3 has 15 amino acids. The CDR3 coding sequence is TGTGCCAGCTCACCAAGACTAGCGGGGTTCAATGAGCAGTTCTTC. This gives the protein CASSPRLAGFNEQFF. The full variable domain, in which reference TRBV18 and TRBJ2-1 provide the parts outside the CDR3, is NAGVMQNPRHLVRRRGQEARLRCSPMKGHSHVYWYRQLPEEGLKFMVYLQKENIIDESGMPKERFSAEFPKEGPSILRIQQVVRGDSAAYFCASSPRLAGFNEQFFGPGTRLTVL.

This rearrangement joins TRBV4-3 to TRBJ2-1, with 16 nucleotides matching TRBD2. The CDR3 contains 20 residues. Germline trimming cut 4 bases from V and 0 bases from J; bases unmatched to any gene: 9. Germline lookup yields CDR1 LGHNA and CDR2 YSLEER. The CDR3 region has the DNA TGCGCCAGCAGCCCGCGGCGGGGACTAGCGGGGGGGAGCTCCTACAATGAGCAGTTCTTC. It codes for CASSPRRGLAGGSSYNEQFF.

This clone is a singleton in its sample. The chain uses TRBV18 and TRBJ2-1, with 9 positions matching TRBD2. Germline trimming cut 3 bases from V and 1 base from J; bases unmatched to any gene: 4. The CDR3 is made up of 16 amino acids. Germline values: CDR1 KGHSH, CDR2 LQKENI. This chain's CDR3 is CASSPSGGSSYNEQFF. The CDR3 nucleotides are TGTGCCAGCTCACCTAGCGGGGGATCATCCTACAATGAGCAGTTCTTC.

Written as DNA, the CDR3 is TGTGCCAGTAGTATAACGGGGGGCCCCTCCTACGAGCAGTACTTC. This sequence encodes CASSITGGPSYEQYF. The chain couples TRBV19 to TRBJ2-7; a weak D match, TRBD2 (7 bases). Germline CDR1 and CDR2: LNHDA and SQIVND (reference sequence). V was pared by 2 bases and J by 0 bases, with 11 bases between. The CDR3 is made up of 15 amino acids.

The rearrangement links TRBV15 to TRBJ1-2; D ambiguous. V shed 1 base and J shed 1 base, with 10 bases lying between them. Germline loops: CDR1 LNHNV, CDR2 YYDKDF (reference sequence). This CDR3 is 15 amino acids long. CDR3 nucleotides: TGTGCCACCAGCAGAGGTACAACAGTTAACTATGGCTACACCTTC. It translates to CATSRGTTVNYGYTF.

The rearrangement uses TRBV11-3 and TRBJ2-7; 7 bases are a match to TRBD2. Germline values: CDR1 SGHNT, CDR2 YENEEA. V lost 6 bases to trimming and J lost 0 bases; unmatched junction nucleotides: 11. The CDR3 extends over 16 amino acids. The chain's CDR3 is CASRARGGGGSYEQYF. The CDR3 DNA sequence: TGTGCCAGCAGGGCCCGGGGCGGCGGGGGCTCCTACGAGCAGTACTTC. Together with reference TRBV11-3 and TRBJ2-7, the CDR3 gives the full variable domain: EAGVVQSPRYKIIEKKQPVAFWCNPISGHNTLYWYLQNLGQGPELLIRYENEEAVDDSQLPKDRFSAERLKGVDSTLKIQPAELGDSAVYLCASRARGGGGSYEQYFGPGTRLTVT.